The rows below give T cell receptor beta chains drawn from one sample of a study of OX40 agonist ivuxolimab in advanced cancers. Some clones are missing from TCRdb's copy, which holds only in-frame ones; the method was immunoSEQ multiplex PCR. The sample has about 93,000 clones, 94% seen once; the top ten hold over 2%. The sample consisted of CD4+ or CD8+ T cells sorted from blood, taken in a trial of the OX40 agonist ivuxolimab. These TCRs come from an adult with an advanced solid tumor such as melanoma, head and neck, liver or kidney cancer. CDR3s include the opening cysteine and the closing phenylalanine or tryptophan. The order of the fields is J gene, V gene, clone size, D gene, CDR3 length, CDR3 DNA, CDR3 protein. The D gene is left open where the match is weak. Not every row has a clone size; where given, it reads once, few, many or a size class.

TRBJ2-1 | TRBV7-6 | NA | TRBD2 | 15 | TGTGCCAGCAGCTCGCGCGGGGGCTCCTACAATGAGCAGTTCTTC | CASSSRGGSYNEQFF
TRBJ1-1 | TRBV4-1 | NA | NA | 12 | TGCGCCAGCAGCCACGGAGGGGGAGAAGCTTTCTTT | CASSHGGGEAFF
TRBJ1-2 | TRBV6-5 | NA | NA | 13 | TGTGCCAGCAGTGCGGCACGGAACTATGGCTACACCTTC | CASSAARNYGYTF
TRBJ1-1 | TRBV5-1 | NA | NA | 18 | TGCGCCAGCAGCTCCCCCGATGAGGGGGGATTGGTGAACACTGAAGCTTTCTTT | CASSSPDEGGLVNTEAFF
TRBJ1-1 | TRBV29-1 | NA | NA | 13 | TGCAGCGTTGAAGGGGCAGGTAACACTGAAGCTTTCTTT | CSVEGAGNTEAFF
TRBJ2-5 | TRBV10-3 | NA | TRBD2 | 13 | TGTGCCATCAGTGTTCGGGAGGAAGAGACCCAGTACTTC | CAISVREEETQYF
TRBJ2-7 | TRBV19 | NA | NA | 15 | TGTGCCAGTAGTACCGCCTTTGGGAGCGGCTCCGAGCAGTACTTC | CASSTAFGSGSEQYF
TRBJ2-7 | TRBV11-2 | NA | NA | 15 | TGTGCCAGCAGCTTAGCACTAGATCGGAGGTACGAGCAGTACTTC | CASSLALDRRYEQYF
TRBJ2-5 | TRBV6-5 | NA | TRBD1 | 15 | TGTGCCAGCAGTCATTTTGGACAGGCCCAAGAGACCCAGTACTTC | CASSHFGQAQETQYF
TRBJ1-2 | TRBV27 | NA | TRBD1 | 14 | TGTGCCAGCAGTTTCACGGGACAGGGCTATGGCTACACCTTC | CASSFTGQGYGYTF
TRBJ1-2 | TRBV27 | NA | TRBD1 | 15 | TGTGCCAGCAGCCCCCGTGCCCAGGGGGACTATGGCTACACCTTC | CASSPRAQGDYGYTF
TRBJ1-2 | TRBV7-9 | NA | NA | 15 | TGTGCCAGCAGCCCGGGGGTTACTGCGGACTATGGCTACACCTTC | CASSPGVTADYGYTF
TRBJ1-2 | TRBV27 | NA | TRBD1 | 15 | TGTGCCAGCAGTCCTGGGACAGGGGGCATTTTCGGCTACACCTTC | CASSPGTGGIFGYTF
TRBJ2-1 | TRBV27 | NA | NA | 12 | TGTGCCAGCAGAGAAAGGGTCAATGAGCAGTTCTTC | CASRERVNEQFF
TRBJ2-7 | TRBV13 | NA | TRBD1 | 13 | TGTGCCAGCGGAGACAGGGTTCAGTACGAGCAGTACTTC | CASGDRVQYEQYF
TRBJ1-1 | TRBV10-1 | NA | NA | 12 | TGCGCCAGCAGTGAGGGGGGGACTGAAGCTTTCTTT | CASSEGGTEAFF
TRBJ1-1 | TRBV21-1 | few | NA | 12 | TGTGCCAGCAGCAAAGGGGAACAAGAAGCTTTCTTT | CASSKGEQEAFF
TRBJ1-1 | TRBV9 | NA | NA | 13 | TGTGCCAGCAGCGTCCGGGACGGCTATGAAGCTTTCTTT | CASSVRDGYEAFF
TRBJ2-5 | TRBV4-3 | NA | TRBD2 | 15 | TGCGCCAGCAGCCAAGACGGGGGGGGCGGTGAGACCCAGTACTTC | CASSQDGGGGETQYF
TRBJ1-1 | TRBV5-1 | NA | NA | 15 | TGCGCCAGCAGCTTGGGCCGCGGGGGGAAAACTGAAGCTTTCTTT | CASSLGRGGKTEAFF
TRBJ2-7 | TRBV29-1 | NA | NA | 10 | TGCAGCGTTGGGGAGGCTGAGCAGTACTTC | CSVGEAEQYF
TRBJ2-5 | TRBV9 | NA | NA | 15 | TGTGCCAGCAGCGTGGGCTCCAGGGGCATCGAGACCCAGTACTTC | CASSVGSRGIETQYF
TRBJ2-7 | TRBV19 | NA | NA | 13 | TGTGCCAGTAGTACGGATCCCTCCTACGAGCAGTACTTC | CASSTDPSYEQYF
TRBJ1-1 | TRBV28 | NA | NA | 14 | TGTGCCAGTTCCAATAGGGCTGAGAACACTGAAGCTTTCTTT | CASSNRAENTEAFF
TRBJ2-3 | TRBV5-1 | NA | NA | 17 | TGCGCCAGCAGCTTGGTGGGGGCTAGCGTTAGCACAGATACGCAGTATTTT | CASSLVGASVSTDTQYF
TRBJ2-7 | TRBV13 | NA | TRBD1 | 15 | TGTGCCAGCAGCCCCCGACAGGGGGGAGGGTACGAGCAGTACTTC | CASSPRQGGGYEQYF
TRBJ2-3 | TRBV25-1 | NA | NA | 12 | TGTGCCAGCAGTGAAGGGGTAGATACGCAGTATTTT | CASSEGVDTQYF
TRBJ2-7 | TRBV7-9 | NA | TRBD1 | 14 | TGTGCCAGCAGCCCCCGGGACAGCAACTACGAGCAGTACTTC | CASSPRDSNYEQYF
TRBJ2-1 | TRBV10-1 | NA | NA | 11 | TGCGCCAGCAGTGGGCCCAATGAGCAGTTCTTC | CASSGPNEQFF
TRBJ2-5 | TRBV11-2 | NA | NA | 14 | TGTGCCAGCAGCCACCTTACAGGGTGGGAGACCCAGTACTTC | CASSHLTGWETQYF
TRBJ1-1 | TRBV27 | NA | NA | 14 | TGTGCCAGCAGGACGGGGCCCGTCGGCACTGAAGCTTTCTTT | CASRTGPVGTEAFF
TRBJ1-4 | TRBV6-5 | NA | NA | 14 | TGTGCCAGCAGTTTTTACAGGGAGAGTGAAAAACTGTTTTTT | CASSFYRESEKLFF
TRBJ1-6 | TRBV4-3 | few | NA | 15 | TGCGCCAGCAGCCATGCCGGGACCGTAGGGGCACCCCTCCACTTT | CASSHAGTVGAPLHF
TRBJ2-3 | TRBV13 | NA | NA | 16 | TGTGCCAGCAGCACGAGACGGGCAGGGGGCACAGATACGCAGTATTTT | CASSTRRAGGTDTQYF
TRBJ1-1 | TRBV29-1 | once | TRBD1 | 12 | TGCAGCGTTGCAGGGGGTGGCACTGAAGCTTTCTTT | CSVAGGGTEAFF
TRBJ1-1 | TRBV19 | NA | NA | 13 | TGTGCCAGTAGTATAGGGGGGAACACTGAAGCTTTCTTT | CASSIGGNTEAFF
TRBJ1-2 | TRBV7-2 | NA | TRBD1 | 16 | TGTGCCAGCAGCTTATACTCTCCCGGGACAGGGGATGGCTACACCTTC | CASSLYSPGTGDGYTF
TRBJ2-3 | TRBV7-7 | NA | TRBD2 | 15 | TGTGCCAGCAGCCCGACTAGCGGCGACACAGATACGCAGTATTTT | CASSPTSGDTDTQYF
TRBJ1-1 | TRBV28 | NA | NA | 14 | TGTGCCAGCAGTTTATCATCCAGGGTGGCTGAAGCTTTCTTT | CASSLSSRVAEAFF
TRBJ2-6 | TRBV27 | NA | NA | 15 | TGTGCCAGCAGTTTATCCACCGGGGGGGCCAACGTCCTGACTTTC | CASSLSTGGANVLTF